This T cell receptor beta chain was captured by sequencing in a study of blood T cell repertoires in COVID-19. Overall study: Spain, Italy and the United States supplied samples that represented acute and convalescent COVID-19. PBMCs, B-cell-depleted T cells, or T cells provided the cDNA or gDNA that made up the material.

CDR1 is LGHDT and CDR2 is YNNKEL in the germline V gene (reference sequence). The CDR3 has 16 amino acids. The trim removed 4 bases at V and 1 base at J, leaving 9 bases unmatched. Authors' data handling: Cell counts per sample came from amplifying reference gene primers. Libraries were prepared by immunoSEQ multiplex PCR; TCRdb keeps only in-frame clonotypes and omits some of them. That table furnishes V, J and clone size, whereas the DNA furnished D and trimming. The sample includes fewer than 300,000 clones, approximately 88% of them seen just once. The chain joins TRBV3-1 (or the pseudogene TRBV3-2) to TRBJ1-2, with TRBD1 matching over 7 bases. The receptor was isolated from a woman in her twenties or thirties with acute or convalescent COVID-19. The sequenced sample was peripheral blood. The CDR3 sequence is CASSLGQVLINYGYTF. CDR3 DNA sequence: TGTGCCAGCAGCCTTGGACAGGTCCTGATTAACTATGGCTACACCTTC.